The 23 T cell receptor beta chains presented below share a single source sample, sequenced in a study of a mutant IDH1 vaccine in newly diagnosed glioma (dated by TCRdb to about 2021). This specimen's time point label, per the study, means: week 47, end of study. A 20-mer mutant IDH1 peptide at 300 micrograms in Montanide made up each vaccine dose, which was injected subcutaneously together with topical imiquimod. The method was the immunoSEQ multiplex PCR assay. TCRdb took over this immuneACCESS table, retaining in-frame rearrangements with V and J assigned. Such tables are incomplete; in checked studies, under half of the missing clones stem from an unresolved V gene, and the remainder is unexplained. The sample table records tens of thousands of clones; about four fifths of these occur just once. The ten top clones hold about 3.2% of the sample. No antigen has been assigned to these receptors.

This sample comprised PBMCs, obtained from a glioma patient whose treatment included an IDH1 peptide vaccine. The receptor set was obtained from a woman aged 45-65 years with glioma.

This rearrangement joins TRBV10-1 to TRBJ2-3; possibly TRBD1 or TRBD2 for D (6 bases each). This CDR3 region has 14 residues. Between the trimmed V and J ends, which lost 6 bases and 6 bases, there was a span of 16 bases. From germline, CDR1 is WNHNN and CDR2 SYGVQD (reference sequence). This CDR3 reads CASSEGGNRDTQYF. DNA of the CDR3: TGCGCCAGCAGCGAGGGGGGAAACAGGGATACGCAGTATTTT.

V is TRBV30 and J is TRBJ1-1; a possible D gene is TRBD1 (5 bases). Germline V gene sequence: CDR1 GTSNPN, CDR2 SVGIG (reference sequence). The V gene lost 3 bases and the J gene lost 4 bases, with 15 bases spanning the gap. The CDR3 sequence is 14 residues long. In DNA form, the CDR3 reads TGTGCCTGGAGGTTGGGGGAAGTGGGCACTGAAGCTTTCTTT. The encoded protein is CAWRLGEVGTEAFF.

This clone was observed a single time. V usage is TRBV6-1 and J usage is TRBJ1-3; 8 bases are a match to TRBD1. CDR1 and CDR2 (germline): MNHNS, SASEGT. The V and J ends lost 6 bases and 4 bases, in that order; junction bases with no gene match: 8. The CDR3 totals 15 residues. The DNA for the CDR3 is TGTGCCAGCAGGGGGGGACAGGCGGCAGGAAACACCATATATTTT. It codes for CASRGGQAAGNTIYF.

This chain connects TRBV29-1 to TRBJ2-7, with TRBD1 matching 8 bases. The CDR3 runs to 14 residues. Germline assignment: CDR1 SQVTM and CDR2 ANQGSEA. V lost 5 bases, J lost 3 bases, and 9 bases stayed unmatched. This CDR3 reads CSVRGGGQGYEQYF. As DNA, the CDR3 is TGCAGCGTTAGAGGAGGCGGACAGGGCTACGAGCAGTACTTC.

This chain links TRBV6-6 with TRBJ1-2; no firm D call. The germline CDR1 and CDR2 sequences are MNHNY and SVGAGI (reference sequence). This CDR3 comprises 15 residues. Trimming pared 2 bases from V and 3 bases from J, leaving 13 bases between. CDR3 coding DNA: TGTGCCAGCAGTTACGGGCTGGAGGCAGACTATGGCTACACCTTC. This translates into CASSYGLEADYGYTF.

This clone turned up a few times. The J gene is TRBJ1-6, the V gene TRBV28; 11 bases map to TRBD1. The CDR3 sequence is 18 residues long. CDR1 is MDHEN and CDR2 is SYDVKM in the germline V gene. The junction had 4 bases not matched to a gene; V was cut back by 1 base and J by 2 bases. The CDR3 DNA reads as TGTGCCAGCAGTTTATTCGGACAGGGGGCGGCCTATAATTCACCCCTCCACTTT. The encoded protein is CASSLFGQGAAYNSPLHF.

The sample holds a few counts of this clone. This chain uses TRBV18 with TRBJ2-1; TRBD1 agrees at 7 bases. J lost 8 bases, V lost 2 bases, and 6 bases had no gene match. The CDR3 is 14 amino acids. CDR1 KGHSH and CDR2 LQKENI come from the germline V gene. Written as DNA, the CDR3 is TGTGCCAGCTCACCAATGGACAGGAGCGATGAGCAGTTCTTC. It translates to CASSPMDRSDEQFF.

The V call is TRBV30, the J call TRBJ1-2; D may be TRBD1 (6 bases). The CDR3 is 12 residues long. The V gene's germline CDR1 is GTSNPN and CDR2 SVGIG (reference sequence). Trimming pared 5 bases from V and 12 bases from J, leaving 19 bases between. The CDR3 DNA follows: TGTGCCTGGCTCCACCGCGCACAGGGACACACCTTC. Its translation is CAWLHRAQGHTF.

The J gene is TRBJ2-3, the V gene TRBV5-4; no reliable D call. The V end was cut by 0 bases, the J end by 5 bases, with 10 bases between. Per the germline V gene, CDR1 is SGHNT and CDR2 is YYREEE (reference sequence). This CDR3 has 14 amino acids. CDR3 bases: TGTGCCAGCAGCTTGGACCAGAGGATAGATACGCAGTATTTT. Its translation: CASSLDQRIDTQYF.

The J gene is TRBJ1-2, the V gene TRBV2, with 8 positions matching TRBD1. Losses at the gene ends were 5 bases for V and 8 bases for J; bases not matched to a gene: 10. Germline V lookup: CDR1 SNHLY, CDR2 FYNNEI. The CDR3 contains 14 residues. The CDR3 DNA reads TGTGCCAGCAGTATGGGTCAGGGGGCGCGGGGCTACACCTTC. Translation: CASSMGQGARGYTF.

CDR3 bases: TGCGCCAGCAGTGAGTCCGGGACACCGACGAGAGAAGCTTTCTTT. Its translation: CASSESGTPTREAFF. This chain uses TRBV10-1 with TRBJ1-1; the D gene is possibly TRBD1 (6 bases). CDR3 length equals 15 residues. Germline CDR1 WNHNN, CDR2 SYGVQD (reference sequence). Deletions cut 0 bases from V and 8 bases from J, with 16 bases between.

The V and J genes are TRBV9 and TRBJ1-1; 9 bases match TRBD1. The CDR3 totals 16 residues. Germline V gives CDR1 SGDLS, CDR2 YYNGEE. After removal of 0 bases from V and 6 bases from J, the junction contained 9 bases not matched to a gene. CDR3 amino acids: CASSVDSTGGVAEAFF. The CDR3, as DNA: TGTGCCAGCAGCGTAGATAGCACAGGGGGCGTCGCTGAAGCTTTCTTT.

V is TRBV18 and J is TRBJ1-1, with 8 bases aligning to TRBD1. This CDR3 region has 17 residues. CDR1 is KGHSH, CDR2 LQKENI, per germline. V shed 9 bases, J shed 1 base, and the junction held 16 bases outside the gene matches. CDR3 DNA sequence: TGTGCCAGTTCCCAGAACAGGGGGGTGGTGGAGAACACTGAAGCTTTCTTT. Translation gives CASSQNRGVVENTEAFF.

V and J are TRBV5-5 and TRBJ1-1; weak D call: TRBD1 (5 bases). CDR3 length: 14 residues. In germline, CDR1 is SGHKS, CDR2 YYEKEE (reference sequence). V was pared by 2 bases and J by 5 bases, with 13 bases between. The CDR3 DNA reads TGTGCCAGCAGCTTTGAGGGCCGGGGGACTGAAGCTTTCTTT. Its translation: CASSFEGRGTEAFF.

The chain joins TRBV5-1 to TRBJ1-3; no definite D call. CDR3 length equals 14 residues. Per germline, CDR1 SGHRS and CDR2 YFSETQ. Deletions cut 0 bases from V and 4 bases from J, with 8 bases between. The CDR3 sequence is CASSLARTGNTIYF. The CDR3 DNA is TGCGCCAGCAGCTTGGCCAGGACGGGAAACACCATATATTTT.

V gene TRBV18 combines with J gene TRBJ1-6; possible D gene TRBD1, 6 bases. The CDR3 loop spans 13 amino acids. V gave up 5 bases and J gave up 8 bases, with 10 bases separating them. Germline loops: CDR1 KGHSH, CDR2 LQKENI. In nucleotides, the CDR3 is TGTGCCAGCTCAGCGGACAGTTATTCACCCCTCCACTTT. Amino acids: CASSADSYSPLHF.

The chain uses TRBV19 and TRBJ1-4; D remains unclear. V gave up 11 bases and J gave up 0 bases, with 13 bases separating them. This CDR3 is 14 amino acids long. CDR1 is LNHDA and CDR2 is SQIVND in the germline V gene (reference sequence). The CDR3 region is CACSRFATNEKLFF. CDR3 DNA: TGTGCCTGCAGCAGATTCGCAACTAATGAAAAACTGTTTTTT. The whole variable domain, filled in from reference TRBV19 and TRBJ1-4, reads DGGITQSPKYLFRKEGQNVTLSCEQNLNHDAMYWYRQDPGQGLRLIYYSQIVNDFQKGDIAEGYSVSREKKESFPLTVTSAQKNPTAFYLCACSRFATNEKLFFGSGTQLSVL.

The chain couples TRBV14 to TRBJ2-7; D remains ambiguous. V dropped 4 bases and J dropped 2 bases, with 12 bases sitting between them. The germline V gene has CDR1 SGHDN and CDR2 FVKESK. The CDR3 is 14 residues long. The CDR3 reads CASSPFLPAYEQYF. CDR3 sequence (DNA): TGTGCCAGCAGCCCTTTCCTCCCAGCCTACGAGCAGTACTTC. Variable domain in full (rest from reference TRBV14 and TRBJ2-7): EAGVTQFPSHSVIEKGQTVTLRCDPISGHDNLYWYRRVMGKEIKFLLHFVKESKQDESGMPNNRFLAERTGGTYSTLKVQPAELEDSGVYFCASSPFLPAYEQYFGPGTRLTVT.

V usage is TRBV14 and J usage is TRBJ1-4; weak D call: TRBD1 (5 bases). Germline values: CDR1 SGHDN, CDR2 FVKESK. The CDR3 totals 15 residues. V gave up 4 bases and J gave up 7 bases, with 16 bases separating them. The CDR3 DNA reads TGTGCCAGCAGCCCAGGGTTGGGGTGGGGTGAAAAACTGTTTTTT. Encoded protein: CASSPGLGWGEKLFF.

This chain uses TRBV7-2 with TRBJ1-4; D is ambiguous. Germline values: CDR1 SGHTA, CDR2 FQGNSA. V was trimmed by 7 bases and J by 0 bases, leaving 9 bases between them. The CDR3 totals 14 residues. In nucleotides, the CDR3 is TGTGCCAGCACCACAGACGCAACTAATGAAAAACTGTTTTTT. Translating it yields CASTTDATNEKLFF.

This chain connects TRBV29-1 to TRBJ1-1; D remains ambiguous. The germline V gene encodes CDR1 SQVTM and CDR2 ANQGSEA. The V gene lost 5 bases and the J gene lost 10 bases, with 20 bases spanning the gap. The CDR3 has 13 amino acids. CDR3 nucleotide sequence: TGCAGCGTTTCACGGGATACCAACGTTGGAGCTTTCTTT. This gives the protein CSVSRDTNVGAFF.

This clone appeared once. V gene TRBV9 combines with J gene TRBJ1-2, with 7 bases aligning to TRBD1. The J segment lost 6 bases and the V segment lost 2 bases, leaving 7 bases of the junction unmatched. The CDR3 covers 14 residues. Per germline, CDR1 SGDLS and CDR2 YYNGEE. The CDR3 DNA is TGTGCCAGCAGCGTCGATGCAGGGGGGGATGGCTACACCTTC. Its translation: CASSVDAGGDGYTF.

This chain connects TRBV29-1 to TRBJ2-4, with D perhaps being TRBD1 or TRBD2 (6 bases each). The germline gives CDR1 SQVTM, CDR2 ANQGSEA. The V end lost 7 bases, the J end lost 6 bases, and 13 bases lay between the germline ends. The CDR3 contains 12 residues. The CDR3 bases are TGCAGCGGTCGGGGGCTAGGAAACATTCAGTACTTC. Amino acids: CSGRGLGNIQYF.